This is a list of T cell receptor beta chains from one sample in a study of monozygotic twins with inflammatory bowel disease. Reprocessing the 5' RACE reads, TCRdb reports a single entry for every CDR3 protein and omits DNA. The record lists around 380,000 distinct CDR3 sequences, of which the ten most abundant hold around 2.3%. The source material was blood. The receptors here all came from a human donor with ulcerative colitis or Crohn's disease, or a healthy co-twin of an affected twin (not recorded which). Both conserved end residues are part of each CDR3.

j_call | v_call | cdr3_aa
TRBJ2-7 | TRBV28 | CASRGYILGQGPSYEQYF
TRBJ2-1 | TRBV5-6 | CASSWGSMDEQFF
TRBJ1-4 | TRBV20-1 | CSTPGTGGNSEKLFF
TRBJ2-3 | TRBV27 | CASSPQRGANTDTQYF
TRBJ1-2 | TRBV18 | CASSPPEGMSHGYTF
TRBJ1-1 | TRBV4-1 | CASSRLGAGEGTEAFF
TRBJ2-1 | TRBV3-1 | CASSQDRRGPYNEQFF
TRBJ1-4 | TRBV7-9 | CASSLRQGHEKLFF
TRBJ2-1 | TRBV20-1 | CSADGLFSSYNEQFF
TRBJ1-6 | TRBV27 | CASKELTAANSPLHF
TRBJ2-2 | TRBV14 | CASSPSRTGELFF
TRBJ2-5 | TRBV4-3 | CASSLELRGETQYF
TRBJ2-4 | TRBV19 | CASSGANLAKNIQYF
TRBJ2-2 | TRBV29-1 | CSAGKVAGELFF
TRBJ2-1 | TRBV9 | CASSDGPSSSYNEQFF
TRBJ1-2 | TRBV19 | CASSKAAGTGQAYGYTF
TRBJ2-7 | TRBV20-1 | CSARGSGLPYEQYF
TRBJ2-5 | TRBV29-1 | CSVEGNSETQYF
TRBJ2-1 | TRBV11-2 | CASSSDGGKGHEQFF
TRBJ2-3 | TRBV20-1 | CSADRDATDTQYF
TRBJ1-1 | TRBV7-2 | CASSLWRLNSEAFF
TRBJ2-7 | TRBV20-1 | CSAPRGQGPSGEQYF
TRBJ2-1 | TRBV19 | CASSMRGEQFF
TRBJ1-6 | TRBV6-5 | CASSFSTQLSSPLHF
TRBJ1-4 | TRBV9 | CASSVGTGGGEKLFF
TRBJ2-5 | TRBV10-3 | CAISAQGFQETQYF
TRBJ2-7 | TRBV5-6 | CASSIDRDWKQYF
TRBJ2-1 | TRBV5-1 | CASSLQGAEVAYNEQFF
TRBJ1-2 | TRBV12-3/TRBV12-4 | CASSLLAWGEGYTF
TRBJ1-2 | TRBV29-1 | CSVGGQVAYGYTF
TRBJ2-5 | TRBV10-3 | CAISELAGAQETQYF
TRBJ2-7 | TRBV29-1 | CSVQTGVYEQYF
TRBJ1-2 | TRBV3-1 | CASSQDWQNYGYTF
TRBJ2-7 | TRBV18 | CASSPRGQGSSYEQYF
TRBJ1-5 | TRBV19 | CASSTGEFYSNQPQHF
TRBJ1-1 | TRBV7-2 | CASSPTGTMNTEAFF
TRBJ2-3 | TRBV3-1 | CASSSDRGVNTQYF
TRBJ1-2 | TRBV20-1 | CSAGQGLYGYTF
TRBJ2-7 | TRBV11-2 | CASSLITGGLGEQYF
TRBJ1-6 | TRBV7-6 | CASSLYPRKSSYNSPLHF
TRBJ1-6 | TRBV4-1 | CASSARTANNSPLHF
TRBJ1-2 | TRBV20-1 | CSARDVPGRDYGYTF